Presented here are 19 T cell receptor beta chains from one specimen sequenced in a study of blood T cell repertoires in COVID-19 (dated by TCRdb to 2018 to 2021). Library preparation used the immunoSEQ multiplex PCR assay. TCRdb took this table from immuneACCESS and kept in-frame rearrangements with V and J called. Such tables lack part of the clones; where checked against another copy, unresolved V genes explain under half of the gap, and the rest is unexplained. For this sample the table gives around 460,000 clones, of which about 90% were detected only once. 0.8% to 0.85% of the sample goes to the ten largest clones. The sample comprised peripheral blood. Every receptor here comes from a man younger than 35 with COVID-19, enrolled during active disease.

The chain links TRBV18 to TRBJ2-3; 12 nucleotides align to TRBD2. This CDR3 is 18 amino acids long. The junction had 7 bases not matched to a gene; V was cut back by 1 base and J by 2 bases. Germline V gives CDR1 KGHSH, CDR2 LQKENI. CDR3 bases: TGTGCCAGCTCACCACGGATTCCTAGCGGGAGGGCCACAGATACGCAGTATTTT. This codes for CASSPRIPSGRATDTQYF.

The rearrangement joins TRBV11-3 to TRBJ2-1, with D maybe TRBD2 (6 bases). The CDR3 has 16 amino acids. V lost 4 bases and J lost 3, with 16 bases in between. Germline V gives CDR1 SGHNT, CDR2 YENEEA. The CDR3 region is CASSYRRGGSYNEQFF. DNA for the CDR3: TGTGCCAGCAGCTACCGACGTGGAGGGAGCTACAATGAGCAGTTCTTC.

The V and J genes are TRBV6-6 and TRBJ1-6; D may be TRBD1 (6 bases). This CDR3 is 14 amino acids long. Per germline, CDR1 MNHNY and CDR2 SVGAGI (reference sequence). Trimming cost V 5 bases and J 9 bases, with 14 bases left between them. In nucleotides, the CDR3 is TGTGCCAGCAGTACCCGGGGGGCTGGTTCACCCCTCCACTTT. Translated: CASSTRGAGSPLHF.

This rearrangement joins TRBV18 to TRBJ2-1, with D maybe TRBD1 (6 bases). V was shortened by 0 bases and J by 3 bases, with 9 bases between the two germline ends. CDR3 length equals 15 residues. CDR1 is KGHSH, CDR2 LQKENI, per germline. As DNA, the CDR3 is TGTGCCAGCTCACCACCGGCGACAGGCTACAATGAGCAGTTCTTC. This encodes CASSPPATGYNEQFF.

The chain is built from TRBV5-1 and TRBJ2-3; TRBD2 aligns across 8 bases. CDR3 length: 16 residues. Germline trimming cut 4 bases from V and 4 bases from J; bases unmatched to any gene: 11. Germline values: CDR1 SGHRS, CDR2 YFSETQ. CDR3 nucleotide sequence: TGCGCCAGCAGCGTAGGTGTAGCGGGGAGCGCAGATACGCAGTATTTT. It specifies CASSVGVAGSADTQYF.

The chain uses TRBV5-1 and TRBJ2-5; 9 nucleotides line up with TRBD2. V was pared by 4 bases and J by 2 bases, with 18 bases of the junction left unmatched. The CDR3 consists of 19 residues. Germline values: CDR1 SGHRS, CDR2 YFSETQ. CDR3 sequence: CASSLKYIEAGGPQETQYF. Written as DNA, the CDR3 is TGCGCCAGCAGCCTAAAATATATAGAGGCGGGAGGGCCTCAAGAGACCCAGTACTTC.

The V and J genes are TRBV7-9 and TRBJ2-7, with TRBD2 matching 8 bases. With V trimmed by 8 bases and J by 0 bases, 21 bases remained unmatched. Looked up from germline, CDR1 is SEHNR and CDR2 is FQNEAQ (reference sequence). This CDR3 has 19 residues. The CDR3 protein is CASSDPRDPRGGYSYEQYF. DNA of the CDR3: TGTGCCAGCTCCGACCCGCGGGACCCTCGGGGGGGATACTCCTACGAGCAGTACTTC. The full variable domain, its missing parts supplied by reference TRBV7-9 and TRBJ2-7, is DTGVSQNPRHKITKRGQNVTFRCDPISEHNRLYWYRQTLGQGPEFLTYFQNEAQLEKSRLLSDRFSAERPKGSFSTLEIQRTEQGDSAMYLCASSDPRDPRGGYSYEQYFGPGTRLTVT.

This CDR3 reads CATSPSGGVRETQYF. CDR3 sequence (DNA): TGTGCCACCAGCCCTTCGGGAGGGGTAAGGGAGACCCAGTACTTC. The gene calls are TRBV24-1 and TRBJ2-5; 8 bases fit TRBD2. Looked up from germline, CDR1 is KGHDR and CDR2 is SFDVKD. With 7 bases clipped from V and 5 bases from J, the junction kept 11 bases outside the gene matches. The CDR3 runs to 15 residues.

The chain combines TRBV2 with TRBJ2-1, with 7 positions matching TRBD2. CDR3 length: 13 amino acids. CDR1 and CDR2 (germline): SNHLY, FYNNEI. The ends lost 5 bases at V and 8 bases at J; junction bases unmatched: 6. CDR3 nucleotide sequence: TGTGCCAGCAGTCCCCGGGGGGAGGATGAGCAGTTCTTC. It is translated as CASSPRGEDEQFF.

This clone was recorded once. This chain uses TRBV4-2 with TRBJ1-3, with D maybe TRBD1 (5 bases). The CDR3 has 17 amino acids. CDR1 is LGHNA and CDR2 is YNFKEQ in the germline V gene. V was trimmed by 1 base and J by 0 bases, leaving 13 bases between them. CDR3 bases: TGTGCCAGCAGCCAAGGGGGGGACCCTGGCTCTGGAAACACCATATATTTT. It specifies CASSQGGDPGSGNTIYF.

CDR3 bases: TGTGCCAGCAGTGTCGGGGAGGACTATGGCTACACCTTC. This gives the protein CASSVGEDYGYTF. V gene TRBV2 combines with J gene TRBJ1-2; D is unresolved. The V and J ends lost 4 bases and 3 bases respectively, with 9 bases between them. This CDR3 contains 13 residues. Germline assignment: CDR1 SNHLY and CDR2 FYNNEI.

The V gene is TRBV27, the J gene TRBJ2-7, with D possibly being TRBD2 (5 bases). V was shortened by 5 bases and J by 3 bases, with 14 bases between the two germline ends. CDR1 and CDR2 (germline): MNHEY, SMNVEV (reference sequence). The CDR3 is made up of 14 amino acids. The CDR3 protein is CASSPSDWYYEQYF. The CDR3 nucleotides are TGTGCCAGCAGTCCTTCGGACTGGTACTACGAGCAGTACTTC.

The chain is built from TRBV7-2 and TRBJ1-2; 9 bases map to TRBD1. This CDR3 spans 13 amino acids. Unmatched junction bases numbered 3, after V lost 3 bases and J lost 7 bases. Germline values: CDR1 SGHTA, CDR2 FQGNSA. The CDR3 DNA follows: TGTGCCAGCAGCTTGGACAGGGGTATTGGCTACACCTTC. It translates to CASSLDRGIGYTF.

This chain links TRBV11-3 with TRBJ1-2; 12 positions agree with TRBD1. The V segment lost 4 bases and the J segment 5 bases; nucleotides outside the gene matches: 5. The germline gives CDR1 SGHNT, CDR2 YENEEA. CDR3 length equals 15 residues. The CDR3 loop is CASSSGTGGGYGYTF. The CDR3 DNA is TGTGCCAGCAGCTCAGGGACAGGGGGCGGGTATGGCTACACCTTC.

The chain uses TRBV25-1 and TRBJ1-6; D possibly corresponds to TRBD1 (6 bases). This CDR3 region has 15 residues. Germline V lookup: CDR1 MGHDK, CDR2 SYGVNS. V lost 6 bases and J lost 4, with 13 bases in between. CDR3: CASSFGQSYNSPLHF. In DNA, the CDR3 is TGTGCCAGCAGCTTTGGACAGTCGTATAATTCACCCCTCCACTTT.

The J gene is TRBJ1-1, the V gene TRBV11-3; no clear D gene. Trimming left V 7 bases short and J 3 bases short, with 15 bases between. The CDR3 is made up of 14 amino acids. CDR1 and CDR2 (germline): SGHNT, YENEEA. This chain's CDR3 is CASTPDWGDTEAFF. The CDR3 DNA reads as TGTGCCAGCACTCCGGACTGGGGAGACACTGAAGCTTTCTTT.

The V call is TRBV6-5, the J call TRBJ1-6; D ambiguous. Trimming stripped 0 bases from V and 8 bases from J, with 14 bases between. CDR1 is MNHEY and CDR2 is SVGAGI in the germline V gene. The CDR3 is 16 residues long. The CDR3 here is CASSYSGAVADSPLHF. Here the CDR3 DNA reads TGTGCCAGCAGTTACTCTGGCGCGGTTGCGGATTCACCCCTCCACTTT.

V usage is TRBV7-6 and J usage is TRBJ1-2, with TRBD1 matching 8 bases. The J segment lost 8 bases and the V segment lost 5 bases, leaving 13 bases of the junction unmatched. This CDR3 contains 15 residues. CDR1 and CDR2 from the germline V gene are SGHVS and FNYEAQ. CDR3 in DNA: TGTGCCAGCAGCCTCACCCCACAGGGGGTGGGAGGCTACACCTTC. Amino acid sequence: CASSLTPQGVGGYTF.

This chain joins TRBV2 and TRBJ2-7; no reliable D call. The CDR3 contains 11 residues. Looked up from germline, CDR1 is SNHLY and CDR2 is FYNNEI. The V end was cut by 6 bases, the J end by 3 bases, with 6 bases between. The chain's CDR3 is CASRQSYEQYF. DNA for the CDR3: TGTGCCAGCAGACAGAGCTACGAGCAGTACTTC. The full variable domain, its missing parts supplied by reference TRBV2 and TRBJ2-7, is EPEVTQTPSHQVTQMGQEVILRCVPISNHLYFYWYRQILGQKVEFLVSFYNNEISEKSEIFDDQFSVERPDGSNFTLKIRSTKLEDSAMYFCASRQSYEQYFGPGTRLTVT.